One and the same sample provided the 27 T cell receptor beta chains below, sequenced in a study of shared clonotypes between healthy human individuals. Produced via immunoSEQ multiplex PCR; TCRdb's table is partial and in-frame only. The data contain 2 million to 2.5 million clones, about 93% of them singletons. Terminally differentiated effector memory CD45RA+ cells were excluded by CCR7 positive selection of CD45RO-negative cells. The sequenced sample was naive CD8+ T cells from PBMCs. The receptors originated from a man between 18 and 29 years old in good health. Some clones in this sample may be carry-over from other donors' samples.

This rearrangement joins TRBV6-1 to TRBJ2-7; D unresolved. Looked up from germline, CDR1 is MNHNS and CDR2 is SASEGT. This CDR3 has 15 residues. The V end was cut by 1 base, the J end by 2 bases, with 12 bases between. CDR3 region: CASSEGEARTYEQYF. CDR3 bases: TGTGCCAGCAGTGAAGGAGAGGCCCGAACCTACGAGCAGTACTTC.

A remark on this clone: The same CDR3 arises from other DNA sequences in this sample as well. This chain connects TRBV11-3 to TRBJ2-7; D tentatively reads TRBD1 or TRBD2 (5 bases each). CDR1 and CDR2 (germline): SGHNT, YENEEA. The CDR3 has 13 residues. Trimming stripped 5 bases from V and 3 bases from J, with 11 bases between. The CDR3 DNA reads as TGTGCCAGCAGCCCGAGTGGGGGCTACGAGCAGTACTTC. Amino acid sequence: CASSPSGGYEQYF.

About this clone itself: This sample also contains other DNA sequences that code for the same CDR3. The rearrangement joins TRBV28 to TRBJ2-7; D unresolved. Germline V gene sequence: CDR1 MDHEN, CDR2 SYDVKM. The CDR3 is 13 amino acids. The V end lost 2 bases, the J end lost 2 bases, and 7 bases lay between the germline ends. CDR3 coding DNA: TGTGCCAGCAGTTTAGACGGTACCTACGAGCAGTACTTC. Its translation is CASSLDGTYEQYF.

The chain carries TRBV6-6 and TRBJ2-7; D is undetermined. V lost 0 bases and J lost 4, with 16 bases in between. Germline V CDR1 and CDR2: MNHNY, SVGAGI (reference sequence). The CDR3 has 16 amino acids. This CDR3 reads CASSYSSRDESYEQYF. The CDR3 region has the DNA TGTGCCAGCAGTTACTCGAGTAGGGATGAGAGTTACGAGCAGTACTTC.

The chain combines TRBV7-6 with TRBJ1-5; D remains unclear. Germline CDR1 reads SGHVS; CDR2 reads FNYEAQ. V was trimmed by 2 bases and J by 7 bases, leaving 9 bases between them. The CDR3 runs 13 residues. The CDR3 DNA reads TGTGCCAGCAGCTTATGGGGTGGGCAGCCCCAGCATTTT. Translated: CASSLWGGQPQHF.

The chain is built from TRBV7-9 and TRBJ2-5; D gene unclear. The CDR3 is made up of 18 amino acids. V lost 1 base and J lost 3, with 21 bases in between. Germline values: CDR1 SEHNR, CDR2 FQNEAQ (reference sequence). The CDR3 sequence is CASSLGIRLRAHEETQYF. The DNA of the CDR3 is TGTGCCAGCAGCTTAGGGATCCGGCTTCGGGCTCATGAAGAGACCCAGTACTTC.

The CDR3 DNA reads as TGTGCCAGCAGACTAGGACTAGGATTACATGAGCAGTTCTTC. Its translation is CASRLGLGLHEQFF. The genes are TRBV14 and TRBJ2-1, with TRBD2 identical over 7 bases. Germline V gene sequence: CDR1 SGHDN, CDR2 FVKESK. V dropped 6 bases and J dropped 8; count of bases not matched to a gene: 10. There are 14 residues in the CDR3.

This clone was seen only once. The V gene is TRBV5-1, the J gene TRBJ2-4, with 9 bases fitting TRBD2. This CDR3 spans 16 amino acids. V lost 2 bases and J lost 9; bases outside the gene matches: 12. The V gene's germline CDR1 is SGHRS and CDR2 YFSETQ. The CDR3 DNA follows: TGCGCCAGCAGCTTAATACGGCGGGAGGGCCCCGGCATTCAGTACTTC. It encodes CASSLIRREGPGIQYF.

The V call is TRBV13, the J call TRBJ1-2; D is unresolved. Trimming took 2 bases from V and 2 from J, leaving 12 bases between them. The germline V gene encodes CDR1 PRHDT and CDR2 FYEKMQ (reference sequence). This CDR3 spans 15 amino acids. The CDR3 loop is CASSLRGRTNYGYTF. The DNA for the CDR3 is TGTGCCAGCAGCTTACGCGGCCGAACCAACTATGGCTACACCTTC.

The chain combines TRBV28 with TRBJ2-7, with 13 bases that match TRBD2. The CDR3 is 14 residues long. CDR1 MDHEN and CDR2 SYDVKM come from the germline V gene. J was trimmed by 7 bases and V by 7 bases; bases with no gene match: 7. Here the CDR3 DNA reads TGTGCCAGCAACCTGGCGGGACTAGCGGGAGAGCAGTACTTC. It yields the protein CASNLAGLAGEQYF.

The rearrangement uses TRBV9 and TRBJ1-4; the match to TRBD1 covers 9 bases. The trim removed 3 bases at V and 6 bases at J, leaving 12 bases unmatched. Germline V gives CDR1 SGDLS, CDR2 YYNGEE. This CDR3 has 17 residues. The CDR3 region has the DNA TGTGCCAGCAGCGAAGGGACAGGGTTCGTTTTGGATGAAAAACTGTTTTTT. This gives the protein CASSEGTGFVLDEKLFF.

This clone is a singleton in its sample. CDR3 nucleotide sequence: TGTGCCAGCATATCACAGGGTTCGGATGGCTACACCTTC. This sequence encodes CASISQGSDGYTF. The rearrangement uses TRBV6-1 and TRBJ1-2, with D tentatively TRBD1 (6 bases). Between the trimmed V and J ends, which lost 7 bases and 6 bases, there was a span of 15 bases. The CDR3 has 13 amino acids. Germline lookup yields CDR1 MNHNS and CDR2 SASEGT.

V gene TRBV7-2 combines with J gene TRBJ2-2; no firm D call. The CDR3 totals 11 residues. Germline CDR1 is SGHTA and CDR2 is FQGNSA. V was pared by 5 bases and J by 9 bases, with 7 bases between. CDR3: CASSLSRELFF. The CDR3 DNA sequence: TGTGCCAGCAGCCTGTCTCGGGAGCTGTTTTTT.

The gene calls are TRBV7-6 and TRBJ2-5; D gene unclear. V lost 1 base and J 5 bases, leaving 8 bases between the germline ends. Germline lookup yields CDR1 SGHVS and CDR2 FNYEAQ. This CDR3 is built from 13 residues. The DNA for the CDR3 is TGTGCCAGCAGCTTAGAGGTCGGCGAGACCCAGTACTTC. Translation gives CASSLEVGETQYF.

This CDR3 reads CASTSGTSTDTQYF. The CDR3 DNA follows: TGTGCCAGCACCAGCGGGACTAGCACAGATACGCAGTATTTT. The chain couples TRBV5-6 to TRBJ2-3; the match to TRBD2 covers 7 bases. The CDR3 extends over 14 amino acids. The germline V gene encodes CDR1 SGHDT and CDR2 YYEEEE. V shed 6 bases and J 0 bases; nucleotides not matched to a gene: 4.

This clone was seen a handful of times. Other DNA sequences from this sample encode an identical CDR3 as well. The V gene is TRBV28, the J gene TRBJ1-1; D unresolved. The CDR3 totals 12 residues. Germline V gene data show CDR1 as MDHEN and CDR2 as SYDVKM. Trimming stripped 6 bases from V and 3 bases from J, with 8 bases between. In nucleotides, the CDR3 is TGTGCCAGCAGCCCTTGGGACACTGAAGCTTTCTTT. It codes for CASSPWDTEAFF.

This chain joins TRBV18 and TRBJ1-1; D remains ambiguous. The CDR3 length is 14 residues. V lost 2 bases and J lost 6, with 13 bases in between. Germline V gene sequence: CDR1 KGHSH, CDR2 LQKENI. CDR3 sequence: CASSPGRIRAEAFF. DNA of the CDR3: TGTGCCAGCTCACCAGGCAGGATTAGGGCTGAAGCTTTCTTT.

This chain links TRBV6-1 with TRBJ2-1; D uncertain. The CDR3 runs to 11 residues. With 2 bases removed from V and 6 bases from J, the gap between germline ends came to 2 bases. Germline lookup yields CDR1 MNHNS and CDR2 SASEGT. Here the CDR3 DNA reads TGTGCCAGCAGTGAATCCAATGAGCAGTTCTTC. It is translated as CASSESNEQFF.

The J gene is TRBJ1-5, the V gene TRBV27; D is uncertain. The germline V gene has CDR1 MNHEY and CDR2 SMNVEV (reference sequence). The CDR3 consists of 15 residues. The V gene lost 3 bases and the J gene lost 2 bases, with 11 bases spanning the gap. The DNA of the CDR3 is TGTGCCAGCAGTTTTAGGTCGCCAGGCAATCAGCCCCAGCATTTT. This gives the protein CASSFRSPGNQPQHF.

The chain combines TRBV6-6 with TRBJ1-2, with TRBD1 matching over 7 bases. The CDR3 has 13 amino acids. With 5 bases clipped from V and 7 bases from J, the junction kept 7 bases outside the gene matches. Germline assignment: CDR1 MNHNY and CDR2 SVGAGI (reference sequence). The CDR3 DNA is TGTGCCAGCAGTGAGACAGGGAGCGGTGGCTACACCTTC. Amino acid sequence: CASSETGSGGYTF.

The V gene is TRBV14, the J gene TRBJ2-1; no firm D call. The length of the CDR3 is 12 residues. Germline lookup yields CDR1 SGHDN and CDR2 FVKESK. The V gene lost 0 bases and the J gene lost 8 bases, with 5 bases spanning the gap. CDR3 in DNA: TGTGCCAGCAGCCAAGATATGGATGAGCAGTTCTTC. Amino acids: CASSQDMDEQFF.

This chain's CDR3 is CASSLVGGDNSYEQYF. DNA of the CDR3: TGTGCCAGCAGCTTGGTAGGGGGCGATAATTCCTACGAGCAGTACTTC. The chain employs TRBV5-5 and TRBJ2-7; the match to TRBD1 covers 7 bases. V trimming: 0 bases; J trimming: 1 base; junction bases outside the gene matches: 7. Germline assignment: CDR1 SGHKS and CDR2 YYEKEE (reference sequence). CDR3 length equals 16 residues. Variable domain in full (rest from reference TRBV5-5 and TRBJ2-7): DAGVTQSPTHLIKTRGQQVTLRCSPISGHKSVSWYQQVLGQGPQFIFQYYEKEERGRGNFPDRFSARQFPNYSSELNVNALLLGDSALYLCASSLVGGDNSYEQYFGPGTRLTVT.

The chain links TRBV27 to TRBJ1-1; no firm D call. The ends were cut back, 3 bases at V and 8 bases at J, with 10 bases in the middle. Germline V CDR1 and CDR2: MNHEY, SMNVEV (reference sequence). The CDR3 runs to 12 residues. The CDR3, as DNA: TGTGCCAGCAGTTTTCTGAAGGGAGAAGCTTTCTTT. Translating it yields CASSFLKGEAFF.

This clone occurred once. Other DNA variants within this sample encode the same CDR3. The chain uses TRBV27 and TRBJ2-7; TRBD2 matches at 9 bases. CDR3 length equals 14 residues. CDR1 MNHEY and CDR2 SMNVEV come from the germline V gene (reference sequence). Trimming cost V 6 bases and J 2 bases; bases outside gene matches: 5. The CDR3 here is CASSLSGGTYEQYF. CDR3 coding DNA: TGTGCCAGCAGCTTGAGCGGGGGGACCTACGAGCAGTACTTC.

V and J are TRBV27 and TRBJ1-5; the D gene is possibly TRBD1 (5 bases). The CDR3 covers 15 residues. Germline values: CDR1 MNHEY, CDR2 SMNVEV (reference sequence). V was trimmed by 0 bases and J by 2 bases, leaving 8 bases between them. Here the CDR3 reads CASSLSRRGNQPQHF. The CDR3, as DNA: TGTGCCAGCAGTTTATCGCGCAGGGGCAATCAGCCCCAGCATTTT.

CDR3 DNA sequence: TGTGCCAGCAGCTTATCGGGGCCAGGGAACACTGAAGCTTTCTTT. Translation: CASSLSGPGNTEAFF. The V gene is TRBV7-6, the J gene TRBJ1-1; a weak D match, TRBD1 (5 bases). V lost 2 bases and J 1 base, leaving 11 bases between the germline ends. The CDR3 totals 15 residues. Germline V CDR1 and CDR2: SGHVS, FNYEAQ. Drawing the rest from reference TRBV7-6 and TRBJ1-1, the complete variable domain is GAGVSQSPRYKVTKRGQDVALRCDPISGHVSLYWYRQALGQGPEFLTYFNYEAQQDKSGLPNDRFSAERPEGSISTLTIQRTEQRDSAMYRCASSLSGPGNTEAFFGQGTRLTVV.

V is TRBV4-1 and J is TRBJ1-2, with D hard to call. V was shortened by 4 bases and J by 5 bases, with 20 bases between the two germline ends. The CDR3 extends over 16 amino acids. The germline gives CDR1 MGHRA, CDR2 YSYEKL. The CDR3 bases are TGCGCCAGCAGCCCTCAAGTGGGTATGGTTCTTTATGGCTACACCTTC. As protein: CASSPQVGMVLYGYTF.